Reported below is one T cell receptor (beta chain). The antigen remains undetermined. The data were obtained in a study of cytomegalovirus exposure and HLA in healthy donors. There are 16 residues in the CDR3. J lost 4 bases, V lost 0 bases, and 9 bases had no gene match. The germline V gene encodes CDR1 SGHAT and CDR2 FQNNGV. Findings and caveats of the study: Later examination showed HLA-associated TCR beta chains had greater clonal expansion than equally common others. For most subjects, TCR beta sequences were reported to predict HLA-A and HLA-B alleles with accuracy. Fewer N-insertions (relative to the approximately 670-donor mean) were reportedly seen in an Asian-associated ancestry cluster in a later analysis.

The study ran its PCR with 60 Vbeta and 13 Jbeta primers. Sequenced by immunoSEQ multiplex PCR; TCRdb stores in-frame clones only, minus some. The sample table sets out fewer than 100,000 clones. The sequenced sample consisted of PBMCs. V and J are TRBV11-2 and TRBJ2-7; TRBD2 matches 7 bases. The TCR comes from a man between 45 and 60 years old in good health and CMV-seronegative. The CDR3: CASSLDQGREGYEQYF. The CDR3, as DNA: TGTGCCAGCAGCTTAGATCAGGGCAGGGAGGGATACGAGCAGTACTTC.